Listed here are 11 T cell receptor beta chains from one sample, sequenced in a study of beta chain features in type 1 diabetes. Every isolated RNA sample was fully reverse transcribed, so sequencing captured expressed TCRB transcripts. Assay used: immunoSEQ multiplex PCR; TCRdb lists only in-frame clones, some missing. The sample holds about 660,000 clones; about 14% are singletons and the top ten take less than 0.04%. These receptors lack a known antigen. Findings and caveats of the study: Moderately but significantly shorter TCRB CDR3s were found in Type 1 diabetes patients in all four CD4+ subsets.

Sequenced sample: naive CD4+ T cells from blood. The origin of the receptors is a man between 18 and 35 years old with type 1 diabetes.

The rearrangement links TRBV28 to TRBJ2-5, with 14 bases lining up with TRBD2. Germline CDR1 reads MDHEN; CDR2 reads SYDVKM. Trimming at V came to 7 bases and at J to 5 bases, leaving 6 bases not matched to a gene. This CDR3 is built from 15 residues. The CDR3 sequence: CASKTSGGAYETQYF. CDR3 bases: TGTGCCAGCAAGACTAGCGGGGGGGCCTATGAGACCCAGTACTTC.

This sequence joins TRBV7-2 and TRBJ2-7; D is undetermined. Germline loops: CDR1 SGHTA, CDR2 FQGNSA. This CDR3 has 16 residues. Trimming stripped 4 bases from V and 1 base from J, with 17 bases between. In nucleotides, the CDR3 is TGTGCCAGCAGCTCCTATACGTCCCCCTTTTCCTACGAGCAGTACTTC. This gives the protein CASSSYTSPFSYEQYF.

The V and J genes are TRBV9 and TRBJ2-2; 8 bases match TRBD2. The CDR3 contains 16 residues. Germline values: CDR1 SGDLS, CDR2 YYNGEE. The V gene end was trimmed by 0 bases and the J gene end by 4 bases; junction bases not matched to a gene: 5. CDR3 coding DNA: TGTGCCAGCAGCGTAGAGGGGCTAGCGGGCACCGGGGAGCTGTTTTTT. It specifies CASSVEGLAGTGELFF. Using reference TRBV9 and TRBJ2-2 for the parts outside the CDR3, the full variable domain is DSGVTQTPKHLITATGQRVTLRCSPRSGDLSVYWYQQSLDQGLQFLIQYYNGEERAKGNILERFSAQQFPDLHSELNLSSLELGDSALYFCASSVEGLAGTGELFFGEGSRLTVL.

This clone appeared a few times. The V gene is TRBV7-2, the J gene TRBJ2-7, with 7 bases lining up with TRBD1. The CDR3 runs 13 residues. Germline V gives CDR1 SGHTA, CDR2 FQGNSA. V dropped 5 bases and J dropped 2; count of bases not matched to a gene: 3. The CDR3 sequence is CASSGTDTYEQYF. In DNA form, the CDR3 reads TGTGCCAGCAGCGGGACAGATACCTACGAGCAGTACTTC.

This clone was detected only a few times. The CDR3 sequence: CSVPVGGRVEGYTF. For the CDR3, the DNA is TGCAGCGTCCCTGTCGGGGGGCGCGTGGAAGGCTACACCTTC. This chain connects TRBV29-1 to TRBJ1-2; maybe TRBD1 (6 bases). This CDR3 comprises 14 residues. The V end lost 6 bases, the J end lost 8 bases, and 22 bases lay between the germline ends. Germline-derived CDR1 and CDR2 are SQVTM and ANQGSEA.

CDR3 nucleotide sequence: TGTGCCAGCAGCCAGGCGGGGGGGAATCAGCCCCAGCATTTT. As protein: CASSQAGGNQPQHF. This chain links TRBV7-2 with TRBJ1-5; possibly TRBD1 for D (5 bases). The CDR3 is made up of 14 amino acids. Germline-derived CDR1 and CDR2 are SGHTA and FQGNSA. V was shortened by 5 bases and J by 4 bases, with 12 bases between the two germline ends.

J is TRBJ1-5 and V is TRBV10-3; D gene uncertain. V was cut by 4 bases and J by 2 bases, with 6 bases left in between. Germline V gene data show CDR1 as ENHRY and CDR2 as SYGVKD. The CDR3 totals 13 residues. CDR3 loop: CAISAQGNQPQHF. The CDR3 bases are TGTGCCATCAGTGCCCAGGGCAATCAGCCCCAGCATTTT.

There are a few counts of this clone. The chain links TRBV7-2 to TRBJ1-4, with unresolved D. Trimming cost V 1 base and J 7 bases, with 7 bases left between them. CDR1 is SGHTA and CDR2 is FQGNSA in the germline V gene. This CDR3 spans 13 amino acids. CDR3 protein: CASSLGESEKLFF. The CDR3 coding sequence is TGTGCCAGCAGCTTAGGGGAGAGTGAAAAACTGTTTTTT.

The sample holds one count of this clone. V is TRBV13 and J is TRBJ2-7, with 11 nucleotides matching TRBD1. The CDR3 runs to 15 residues. Trimming at V came to 5 bases and at J to 4 bases, leaving 7 bases not matched to a gene. Germline values: CDR1 PRHDT, CDR2 FYEKMQ (reference sequence). CDR3 DNA sequence: TGTGCCAGCAGCGGCCGGACAGGGGGCCAGTACGAGCAGTACTTC. This codes for CASSGRTGGQYEQYF.

The gene calls are TRBV6-5 and TRBJ2-2; no clear D gene. V lost 0 bases and J lost 2, with 10 bases in between. The CDR3 sequence is 16 residues long. Germline assignment: CDR1 MNHEY and CDR2 SVGAGI. CDR3 sequence: CASSYSRSPNTGELFF. The CDR3 nucleotides are TGTGCCAGCAGTTACTCGAGAAGTCCCAACACCGGGGAGCTGTTTTTT.

J is TRBJ2-6 and V is TRBV25-1, with D possibly being TRBD2 (6 bases). Germline V gene data show CDR1 as MGHDK and CDR2 as SYGVNS. The CDR3 sequence is 16 residues long. The ends were cut back, 4 bases at V and 1 base at J, with 11 bases in the middle. CDR3: CASSGRGTSGANVLTF. The CDR3 bases are TGTGCCAGCAGTGGGCGCGGGACTTCTGGGGCCAACGTCCTGACTTTC.